Listed below are T cell receptor beta chains from one sample, sequenced in a study of shared clonotypes between healthy human individuals. Method: immunoSEQ multiplex PCR; TCRdb's copy keeps in-frame clones and lacks some. Of about 2.3 million clones detected, roughly 92% appear once; the ten largest clones hold 0.37%. Sequencing was carried out using naive CD4+ T cells from PBMCs. The receptors stem from a man younger than 30 in good health. Some clones in this sample may be carry-over from other donors' samples. The CDR3 runs from the conserved cysteine through the conserved F or W. The D gene is left open where the match is weak. Some rows mark clone size as missing; the rest say once, few, many or name a class of expanded clone.

TRBV29-1	TRBJ2-2	-	-	CSVYRGGTGELFF	TGCAGCGTCTACAGGGGGGGCACCGGGGAGCTGTTTTTT
TRBV19	TRBJ2-2	-	-	CASSDSYYTGELFF	TGTGCCAGTAGTGACAGCTATTACACCGGGGAGCTGTTTTTT
TRBV18	TRBJ2-7	-	-	CASSPPGHRAYEQYF	TGTGCCAGCTCACCACCGGGACACCGCGCCTACGAGCAGTACTTC
TRBV10-3	TRBJ1-1	-	-	CAISESRGIDTEAFF	TGTGCCATCAGTGAGTCGCGGGGAATCGACACTGAAGCTTTCTTT
TRBV2	TRBJ2-1	-	-	CASSYTGTSSSYNEQFF	TGTGCCAGCAGTTACACCGGGACCTCCAGCTCCTACAATGAGCAGTTCTTC
TRBV28	TRBJ1-4	-	-	CATDTGLGEKLFF	TGTGCCACCGATACCGGACTTGGTGAAAAACTGTTTTTT
TRBV11-3	TRBJ2-1	TRBD2	-	CASSLASSGPYNEQFF	TGTGCCAGCAGCTTAGCGTCTAGCGGCCCCTACAATGAGCAGTTCTTC
TRBV4-1	TRBJ2-7	-	-	CASAPGGGRYEQYF	TGCGCCAGCGCCCCTGGGGGCGGGAGATACGAGCAGTACTTC
TRBV29-1	TRBJ2-3	TRBD2	-	CSYRGSGTDTQYF	TGCAGCTATCGCGGGAGCGGAACAGATACGCAGTATTTT
TRBV28	TRBJ2-3	-	-	CASSLLGGTDTQYF	TGTGCCAGCAGTTTACTGGGGGGCACAGATACGCAGTATTTT
TRBV11-2	TRBJ2-1	-	-	CASSLDYYGTYSNEQFF	TGTGCCAGCAGCTTAGATTACTATGGGACCTATAGCAATGAGCAGTTCTTC
TRBV7-3	TRBJ2-3	TRBD2	-	CASSQAGVGDTQYF	TGTGCCAGCAGCCAAGCGGGAGTTGGCGATACGCAGTATTTT
TRBV7-8	TRBJ2-1	-	-	CASSLGSAREQFF	TGTGCCAGCAGCTTAGGCTCGGCTAGAGAGCAGTTCTTC
TRBV19	TRBJ1-1	TRBD1	-	CASTPDRETEAFF	TGTGCCAGTACCCCGGACAGGGAAACTGAAGCTTTCTTT
TRBV29-1	TRBJ2-7	TRBD1	-	CSVNVNRGYEQYF	TGCAGCGTCAACGTTAACAGGGGCTACGAGCAGTACTTC
TRBV7-2	TRBJ2-3	TRBD2	-	CASSHRRSGSIPTQYF	TGTGCCAGCAGCCACCGGAGGAGCGGGAGTATTCCTACGCAGTATTTT
TRBV19	TRBJ1-1	-	once	CASNRGGSNTEAFF	TGTGCCTCTAACCGCGGGGGCTCGAACACTGAAGCTTTCTTT
TRBV5-1	TRBJ2-2	TRBD2	few	CASSFRTSGTNTGELFF	TGCGCCAGCAGCTTTAGGACTAGCGGGACGAACACCGGGGAGCTGTTTTTT
TRBV29-1	TRBJ2-1	TRBD2	-	CSVELATSGSLKQFF	TGCAGCGTTGAATTGGCGACTAGCGGTTCTTTGAAGCAGTTCTTC
TRBV2	TRBJ2-5	-	-	CASSRYAQETQYF	TGTGCCAGCAGCCGCTACGCGCAAGAGACCCAGTACTTC
TRBV19	TRBJ2-2	TRBD2	-	CASSTNPGLATNTGELFF	TGTGCCAGTAGTACCAATCCGGGACTAGCTACGAACACCGGGGAGCTGTTTTTT
TRBV5-1	TRBJ2-3	TRBD2	once	CASRKTSPDTQYF	TGCGCCAGCAGGAAGACTAGCCCAGATACGCAGTATTTT
TRBV11-2	TRBJ2-1	-	once	CASSEEGSAYNEQFF	TGTGCCAGCAGCGAAGAAGGGTCGGCGTACAATGAGCAGTTCTTC
TRBV6-1	TRBJ2-7	TRBD2	-	CASSAGTGYLAGDVQYF	TGTGCCAGCAGTGCCGGGACAGGATATCTAGCGGGAGACGTTCAGTACTTC
TRBV18	TRBJ2-7	-	-	CASSPLSSYEQYF	TGTGCCAGCTCACCGCTGAGCTCCTACGAGCAGTACTTC
TRBV25-1	TRBJ1-2	-	-	CASSDTGYGYTF	TGTGCCAGCAGTGATACGGGGTATGGCTACACCTTC
TRBV6-1	TRBJ2-7	-	-	CASSAAGPGTYEQYF	TGTGCCAGCAGTGCTGCGGGGCCTGGAACCTACGAGCAGTACTTC
TRBV5-1	TRBJ1-2	TRBD1	once	CASSPTTGDYGYTF	TGCGCCAGCAGCCCTACGACAGGGGACTATGGCTACACCTTC
TRBV5-6	TRBJ2-1	-	-	CASSAPQGDSYNEQFF	TGTGCCAGCAGCGCCCCACAGGGAGACTCCTACAATGAGCAGTTCTTC
TRBV25-1	TRBJ1-1	-	-	CASSEGGLGNTEAFF	TGTGCCAGCAGTGAGGGGGGTCTGGGGAACACTGAAGCTTTCTTT
TRBV5-1	TRBJ2-3	-	-	CASSQEAQTDTQYF	TGCGCCAGCAGCCAAGAGGCACAGACAGATACGCAGTATTTT
TRBV18	TRBJ2-5	-	-	CASSPTGLQETQYF	TGTGCCAGCTCACCAACGGGGCTCCAAGAGACCCAGTACTTC
TRBV2	TRBJ2-7	-	-	CASSVRSGSYEQYF	TGTGCCAGCAGTGTACGATCAGGCTCCTACGAGCAGTACTTC
TRBV6-1	TRBJ2-3	TRBD2	-	CASSVASGSRRDTQYF	TGTGCCAGCAGTGTCGCTAGCGGGAGCAGGAGAGATACGCAGTATTTT
TRBV6-5	TRBJ2-7	-	few	CASSSGTHYEQYF	TGTGCCAGCAGCTCCGGGACTCACTACGAGCAGTACTTC
TRBV14	TRBJ2-2	-	-	CASSLLGSPTGELFF	TGTGCCAGCAGCCTCCTCGGGAGCCCCACCGGGGAGCTGTTTTTT
TRBV10-2	TRBJ2-2	TRBD1	-	CASSDTTSFQSGQGTGELFF	TGCGCCAGCAGTGATACGACCAGTTTCCAGTCCGGACAGGGGACCGGGGAGCTGTTTTTT
TRBV7-3	TRBJ2-1	TRBD2	once	CASSLTAGVGNEQFF	TGTGCCAGCAGCTTAACGGCGGGAGTAGGCAATGAGCAGTTCTTC
TRBV30	TRBJ1-1	-	-	CAWNLLEGTEAFF	TGTGCCTGGAACTTGTTGGAGGGCACTGAAGCTTTCTTT
TRBV5-1	TRBJ2-3	TRBD2	-	CASSVGTSGGADTQYF	TGCGCCAGCAGCGTTGGGACTAGCGGGGGGGCAGATACGCAGTATTTT
TRBV19	TRBJ2-2	-	once	CASSIAAVGTGELFF	TGTGCCAGTAGCATAGCTGCCGTGGGCACCGGGGAGCTGTTTTTT
TRBV7-2	TRBJ2-1	TRBD2	-	CASSFGGGTYNEQFF	TGTGCCAGCAGCTTCGGGGGGGGAACCTACAATGAGCAGTTCTTC
TRBV7-2	TRBJ2-5	-	once	CASSLMGGQYF	TGTGCCAGCAGCTTAATGGGGGGCCAGTACTTC
TRBV9	TRBJ2-3	-	-	CASSVRGDSPSTDTQYF	TGTGCCAGCAGCGTCCGGGGGGACAGCCCTAGCACAGATACGCAGTATTTT
TRBV27	TRBJ1-5	-	-	CASSLLGIGQPQHF	TGTGCCAGCAGTTTATTGGGGATCGGTCAGCCCCAGCATTTT
TRBV9	TRBJ2-2	-	-	CASSVGGRDTGELFF	TGTGCCAGCAGCGTCGGAGGTAGGGACACCGGGGAGCTGTTTTTT
TRBV5-1	TRBJ2-7	-	-	CASSSFSSYEQYF	TGCGCCAGCAGCTCATTCAGCTCCTACGAGCAGTACTTC
TRBV28	TRBJ1-5	TRBD1	-	CASSSPGQGGNQPQHF	TGTGCCAGCAGTTCTCCGGGACAGGGGGGGAATCAGCCCCAGCATTTT
TRBV28	TRBJ2-3	TRBD1	-	CASSLHGTGSTDTQYF	TGTGCCAGCAGTCTTCACGGGACAGGGAGCACAGATACGCAGTATTTT
TRBV19	TRBJ1-5	-	-	CASSIAGRSNQPQHF	TGTGCCAGTAGTATAGCGGGGAGAAGCAATCAGCCCCAGCATTTT
TRBV29-1	TRBJ2-7	-	-	CSVLDSGSSYEQYF	TGCAGCGTTTTGGACAGTGGAAGCTCCTACGAGCAGTACTTC
TRBV28	TRBJ1-1	-	few	CASSSIGGTEAFF	TGTGCCAGCAGTTCGATAGGGGGCACTGAAGCTTTCTTT
TRBV5-1	TRBJ2-3	-	-	CASSLLQPSTDTQYF	TGCGCCAGCAGCTTGTTGCAGCCTAGCACAGATACGCAGTATTTT
TRBV7-9	TRBJ2-7	-	once	CASSPGPYEQYF	TGTGCCAGCAGCCCAGGGCCCTACGAGCAGTACTTC